The 5 T cell receptor beta chains below all came from one sample that was sequenced in a study of blood T cell repertoires in COVID-19. Clones were read by immunoSEQ multiplex PCR, and TCRdb kept only the in-frame ones, dropping some. The sample has around 300,000 clones; approximately 90% are singletons. The sequencing sample was made of peripheral blood. Source of these receptors: a woman in her twenties or thirties with COVID-19, enrolled during active disease.

The CDR3 nucleotides are TGTGCCAGCTCACGGACGCGCGGGGTAGAGACCCAGTACTTC. Its protein product is CASSRTRGVETQYF. This chain joins TRBV18 and TRBJ2-5, with D tentatively TRBD2 (6 bases). The CDR3 contains 14 residues. V shed 4 bases and J shed 4 bases, with 13 bases lying between them. CDR1 and CDR2 (germline): KGHSH, LQKENI.

The rearrangement joins TRBV6-5 to TRBJ2-7; D might be TRBD1 (5 bases). Between the trimmed V and J ends, which lost 7 bases and 3 bases, there was a span of 13 bases. Per the germline V gene, CDR1 is MNHEY and CDR2 is SVGAGI. This CDR3 spans 13 amino acids. In DNA, the CDR3 is TGTGCCAGCAAAGACAGCCTATTCTACGAGCAGTACTTC. Protein: CASKDSLFYEQYF.

The DNA for the CDR3 is TGTGCCAGCAGCTTGGCATGGCAGGGGAATCAGCCCCAGCATTTT. Translation gives CASSLAWQGNQPQHF. The V gene is TRBV5-8, the J gene TRBJ1-5; D perhaps matches TRBD1 (6 bases). The CDR3 is 15 amino acids. CDR1 and CDR2 (germline): SGHTS, YDEGEE. V was trimmed by 0 bases and J by 4 bases, leaving 11 bases between them.

The chain uses TRBV2 and TRBJ2-7; 8 nucleotides agree with TRBD1. CDR3 size: 12 residues. V shed 8 bases and J 2 bases; nucleotides not matched to a gene: 2. Germline lookup yields CDR1 SNHLY and CDR2 FYNNEI. Here the CDR3 DNA reads TGTGCCAGCCACAGGGGGGCCTACGAGCAGTACTTC. Translating it yields CASHRGAYEQYF.

The genes are TRBV3-1 (or the pseudogene TRBV3-2) and TRBJ2-7; D remains unclear. Trimming took 1 base from V and 1 from J, leaving 5 bases between them. CDR1 LGHDT and CDR2 YNNKEL come from the germline V gene (reference sequence). This CDR3 is 13 amino acids long. The CDR3 sequence is CASSQAYSYEQYF. The DNA for the CDR3 is TGTGCCAGCAGCCAAGCTTATTCCTACGAGCAGTACTTC.